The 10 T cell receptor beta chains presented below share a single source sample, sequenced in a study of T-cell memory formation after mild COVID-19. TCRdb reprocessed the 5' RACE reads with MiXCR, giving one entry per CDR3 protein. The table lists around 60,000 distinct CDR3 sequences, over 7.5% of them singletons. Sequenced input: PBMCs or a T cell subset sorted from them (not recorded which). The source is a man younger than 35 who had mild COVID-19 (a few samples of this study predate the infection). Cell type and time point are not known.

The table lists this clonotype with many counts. CDR3 in DNA: TGTGCCAGCAGCTTAGGGGGACTCGATACGCAGTATTTT. It is translated as CASSLGGLDTQYF. The V call is TRBV11-2, the J call TRBJ2-3; tentatively, D is TRBD2 (6 bases). Deletions cut 1 base from V and 6 bases from J, with 8 bases between. The CDR3 has 13 amino acids. Per the germline V gene, CDR1 is SGHAT and CDR2 is FQNNGV.

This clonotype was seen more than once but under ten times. CDR3 sequence reads: CASSPRGGSYNEQFF. The CDR3 DNA reads TGTGCCAGCAGCCCGAGGGGGGGGTCCTACAATGAGCAGTTCTTC. The chain links TRBV11-2 to TRBJ2-1; D may be TRBD2 (7 bases). Trimming stripped 5 bases from V and 1 base from J, with 12 bases between. There are 15 residues in the CDR3. Germline CDR1 reads SGHAT; CDR2 reads FQNNGV.

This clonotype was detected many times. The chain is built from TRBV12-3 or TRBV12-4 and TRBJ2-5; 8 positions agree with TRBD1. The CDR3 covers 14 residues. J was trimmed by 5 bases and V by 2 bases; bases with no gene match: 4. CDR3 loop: CASSLSGGRETQYF. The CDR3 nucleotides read TGTGCCAGCAGTTTATCAGGGGGCCGGGAGACCCAGTACTTC.

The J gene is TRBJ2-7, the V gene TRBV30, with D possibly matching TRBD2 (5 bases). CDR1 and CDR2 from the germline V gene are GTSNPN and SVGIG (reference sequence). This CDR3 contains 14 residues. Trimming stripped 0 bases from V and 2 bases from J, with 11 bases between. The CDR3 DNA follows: TGTGCCTGGAGTGTAGGGCTAGCAACCTACGAGCAGTACTTC. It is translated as CAWSVGLATYEQYF.

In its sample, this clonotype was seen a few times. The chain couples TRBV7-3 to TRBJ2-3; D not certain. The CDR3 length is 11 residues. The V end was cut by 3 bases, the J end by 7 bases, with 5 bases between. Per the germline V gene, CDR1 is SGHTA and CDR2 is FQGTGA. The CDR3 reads CASSLENTQYF. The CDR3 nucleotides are TGTGCCAGCAGCTTGGAGAATACGCAGTATTTT.

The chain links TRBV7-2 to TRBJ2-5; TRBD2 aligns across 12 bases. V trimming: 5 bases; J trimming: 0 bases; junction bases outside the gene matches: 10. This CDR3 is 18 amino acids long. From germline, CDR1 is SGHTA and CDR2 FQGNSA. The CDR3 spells CASSPQGLAGTYQETQYF. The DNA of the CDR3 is TGTGCCAGCAGCCCCCAAGGACTAGCGGGGACTTACCAAGAGACCCAGTACTTC.

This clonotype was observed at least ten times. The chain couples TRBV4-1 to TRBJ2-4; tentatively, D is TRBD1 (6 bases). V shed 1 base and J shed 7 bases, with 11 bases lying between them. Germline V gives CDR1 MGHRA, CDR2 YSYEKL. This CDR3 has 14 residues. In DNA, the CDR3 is TGCGCCAGCAGCCAAGGCGTCCAGGGGAACATTCAGTACTTC. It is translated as CASSQGVQGNIQYF.

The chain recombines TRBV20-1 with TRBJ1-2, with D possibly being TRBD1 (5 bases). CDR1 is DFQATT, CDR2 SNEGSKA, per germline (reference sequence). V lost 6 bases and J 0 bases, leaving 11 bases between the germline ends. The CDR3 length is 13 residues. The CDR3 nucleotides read TGCAGTGCGCCGACGGGGGCTAACTATGGCTACACCTTC. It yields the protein CSAPTGANYGYTF.

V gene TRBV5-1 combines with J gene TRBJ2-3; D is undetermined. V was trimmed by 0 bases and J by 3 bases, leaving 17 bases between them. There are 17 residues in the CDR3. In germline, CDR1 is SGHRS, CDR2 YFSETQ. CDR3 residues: CASSLGPAAGSTDTQYF. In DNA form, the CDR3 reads TGCGCCAGCAGCTTGGGACCTGCGGCCGGCTCGACAGATACGCAGTATTTT.

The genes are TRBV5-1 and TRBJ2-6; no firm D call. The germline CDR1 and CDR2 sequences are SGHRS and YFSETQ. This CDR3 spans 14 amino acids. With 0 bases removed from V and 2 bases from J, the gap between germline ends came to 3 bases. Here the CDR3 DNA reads TGCGCCAGCAGCTTGGGTCCTGGGGCCAACGTCCTGACTTTC. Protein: CASSLGPGANVLTF.